Below, 7 T cell receptor beta chains from the same sample are listed, as sequenced in a study of OX40 agonist ivuxolimab in advanced cancers. Using immunoSEQ multiplex PCR, the repertoire was profiled, and TCRdb retains in-frame clones only, with some absent. The table has about 26,000 clones, roughly 80% seen once; the top ten hold approximately 15%. The material was CD4+ or CD8+ T cells sorted from blood, obtained in a trial of the OX40 agonist ivuxolimab. These receptors all stem from an adult with an advanced solid tumor such as melanoma, head and neck, liver or kidney cancer.

The V gene is TRBV5-1, the J gene TRBJ2-3, with TRBD2 as a possible D gene (6 bases). The germline V and J ends were trimmed by 1 base and 3 bases, with 12 bases remaining between them. The CDR3 is 15 residues long. Germline V CDR1 and CDR2: SGHRS, YFSETQ. The CDR3 coding sequence is TGCGCCAGCAGCTTGTCGTGGGGGGAGACAGATACGCAGTATTTT. It is translated as CASSLSWGETDTQYF.

The CDR3 protein is CASSLMGRGQETQYF. The CDR3 bases are TGTGCCAGCAGCTTAATGGGCAGGGGACAAGAGACCCAGTACTTC. The rearrangement uses TRBV7-3 and TRBJ2-5, with D tentatively TRBD1 (6 bases). This CDR3 contains 15 residues. Germline assignment: CDR1 SGHTA and CDR2 FQGTGA. Trimming cost V 1 base and J 2 bases, with 11 bases left between them.

The chain carries TRBV5-1 and TRBJ1-1, with 7 nucleotides matching TRBD1. This CDR3 has 14 residues. The V segment lost 3 bases and the J segment 1 base; nucleotides outside the gene matches: 3. Germline V lookup: CDR1 SGHRS, CDR2 YFSETQ. In DNA, the CDR3 is TGCGCCAGCAGCTCCAGGGGGGGGAACACTGAAGCTTTCTTT. Its translation: CASSSRGGNTEAFF.

The chain recombines TRBV7-2 with TRBJ1-2; no clear D. V was clipped by 3 bases and J by 8 bases, with 16 bases between them. Germline V gives CDR1 SGHTA, CDR2 FQGNSA. This CDR3 is built from 14 residues. The CDR3 coding sequence is TGTGCCAGCAGCTTCCAGGACGGGCCCTACGGCTACACCTTC. This sequence encodes CASSFQDGPYGYTF.

In DNA, the CDR3 is TGTGCCAGCAGCTTAGCCCAGGGGTGGGGAAACACCATATATTTT. This codes for CASSLAQGWGNTIYF. This chain links TRBV7-2 with TRBJ1-3; possible D gene TRBD1, 6 bases. The CDR3 extends over 15 amino acids. Trimming removed 0 bases at V and 4 bases at J, with 10 bases between. CDR1 is SGHTA, CDR2 FQGNSA, per germline.

This clone was detected a few times. This rearrangement joins TRBV29-1 to TRBJ1-2, with 7 nucleotides matching TRBD1. The CDR3 extends over 13 amino acids. The germline V gene has CDR1 SQVTM and CDR2 ANQGSEA. V gave up 3 bases and J gave up 8 bases; unmatched junction bases: 9. The CDR3 bases are TGCAGCGTTGACGCAGGGGGTCTCTACGGCTACACCTTC. It yields the protein CSVDAGGLYGYTF.

CDR3 in DNA: TGTGCCAGCATAGGGTACAATGAGCAGTTCTTC. Its translation: CASIGYNEQFF. This chain connects TRBV25-1 to TRBJ2-1, with D unresolved. Germline V lookup: CDR1 MGHDK, CDR2 SYGVNS. Trimming took off 7 bases at V and 4 bases at J, with 5 bases between the two ends. The CDR3 spans 11 residues.